This T cell receptor (beta chain) was observed in a study of blood T cell repertoires in COVID-19. Study at large: There were acute and convalescent COVID-19 samples, and they came from the United States, Italy and Spain. Sources were T cells, B-cell-depleted T cells, or PBMCs; the material itself was cDNA or gDNA.

Original data processing: Amplification from reference gene primers served as the basis for estimated nucleated cell counts. Sequencing used immunoSEQ multiplex PCR; TCRdb keeps in-frame clones, though not all of them. From that table come the V and J calls and clone size; the DNA was used to work out D and trimming. The sample lists about 50,000 clones, around 90% occurring once. The CDR3 extends over 20 amino acids. The V and J genes are TRBV12-2 and TRBJ1-4; the table's D call TRBD1 went unverified against the DNA. TRBV12-2 counts as a pseudogene. The sample consisted of peripheral blood. This receptor was obtained from a human donor in a cohort sampled during active COVID-19. The CDR3 DNA is TGTGCAAGTCGCTCCAATTACGGGACAGGGCGGGGGAATGGTAACGAAAAACTGTTTTTT. This sequence encodes CASRSNYGTGRGNGNEKLFF.